What follows are 21 T cell receptor beta chains derived from one specimen sequenced in a study of OX40 agonist ivuxolimab in advanced cancers. Sequencing was performed with immunoSEQ multiplex PCR; in TCRdb, only in-frame clones are kept and a portion is missing. The sample holds over 80,000 clones, 70% to 85% seen once. The input for sequencing was CD4+ or CD8+ T cells sorted from blood, taken in a trial of the OX40 agonist ivuxolimab. The receptors shown here come from an adult with an advanced solid tumor such as melanoma, head and neck, liver or kidney cancer.

The chain links TRBV19 to TRBJ1-2; D is possibly TRBD1 (6 bases). V lost 6 bases and J 4 bases, leaving 12 bases between the germline ends. Germline V gene data show CDR1 as LNHDA and CDR2 as SQIVND (reference sequence). The CDR3 has 13 residues. DNA of the CDR3: TGTGCCAGTAGAAGGGGGGTCGGCTATGGCTACACCTTC. This codes for CASRRGVGYGYTF.

This sequence joins TRBV13 and TRBJ1-4; D is uncertain. V lost 2 bases and J 5 bases, leaving 3 bases between the germline ends. Germline V gives CDR1 PRHDT, CDR2 FYEKMQ (reference sequence). This CDR3 is built from 12 residues. The CDR3 region has the DNA TGTGCCAGCAGCTTAAAGAATGAAAAACTGTTTTTT. Translating gives CASSLKNEKLFF.

In DNA, the CDR3 is TGTGCCAGCAGCTTAAAGGGGAGGGAAAGCACCCTCGGGTACTACGAGCAGTACTTC. Its translation is CASSLKGRESTLGYYEQYF. This chain joins TRBV7-8 and TRBJ2-7; 7 bases match TRBD2. The V segment lost 2 bases and the J segment 3 bases; nucleotides outside the gene matches: 19. The CDR3 consists of 19 residues. The germline CDR1 and CDR2 sequences are SGHVS and FQNEAQ.

A few counts support this clone. DNA of the CDR3: TGTGCCAGCAGTGAAGGGGGGTACAGCGGCTACACCTTC. This gives the protein CASSEGGYSGYTF. The chain employs TRBV6-5 and TRBJ1-2; a weak D match, TRBD1 (6 bases). This CDR3 region has 13 residues. The ends were cut back, 5 bases at V and 8 bases at J, with 15 bases in the middle. Germline loops: CDR1 MNHEY, CDR2 SVGAGI.

The chain links TRBV6-4 to TRBJ2-1, with TRBD2 identical over 14 bases. The CDR3 totals 16 residues. J gave up 8 bases and V 1 base, and 4 bases lay outside the gene matches. Germline values: CDR1 MRHNA, CDR2 SNTAGT. The DNA of the CDR3 is TGTGCCAGCAGTGACTTCAGGACTAGCGGGGGGTATGAGCAGTTCTTC. Its protein product is CASSDFRTSGGYEQFF.

The chain links TRBV2 to TRBJ2-2, with D maybe TRBD2 (5 bases). V was clipped by 6 bases and J by 3 bases, with 14 bases between them. There are 15 residues in the CDR3. Germline CDR1 is SNHLY and CDR2 is FYNNEI. CDR3 sequence: CASSLSEAYTGELFF. CDR3 nucleotide sequence: TGTGCCAGCAGCCTTAGCGAGGCCTACACCGGGGAGCTGTTTTTT.

V is TRBV5-1 and J is TRBJ1-6; 7 bases match TRBD1. CDR1 and CDR2 from the germline V gene are SGHRS and YFSETQ. V was pared by 5 bases and J by 6 bases, with 5 bases of the junction left unmatched. CDR3 length: 14 amino acids. The CDR3: CASSPDRVNSPLHF. The CDR3 nucleotides are TGCGCCAGCAGTCCCGACAGGGTTAATTCACCCCTCCACTTT.

The gene calls are TRBV6-1 and TRBJ1-3; no reliable D call. CDR3 length: 14 residues. Germline V gene data show CDR1 as MNHNS and CDR2 as SASEGT. V was cut by 3 bases and J by 3 bases, with 9 bases left in between. CDR3 protein: CASSDRADGNTIYF. CDR3 DNA sequence: TGTGCCAGCAGTGATCGGGCGGATGGAAACACCATATATTTT.

The rearrangement uses TRBV7-9 and TRBJ1-6; 7 bases are shared with TRBD1. Per the germline V gene, CDR1 is SEHNR and CDR2 is FQNEAQ (reference sequence). The CDR3 extends over 13 amino acids. The trim removed 7 bases at V and 8 bases at J, leaving 5 bases unmatched. The DNA for the CDR3 is TGTGCCAGCACCGGGACAGCGGATTCACCCCTCCACTTT. It yields the protein CASTGTADSPLHF.

The chain couples TRBV27 to TRBJ1-1; a weak D match, TRBD1 (6 bases). Trimming left V 10 bases short and J 0 bases short, with 21 bases between. Germline assignment: CDR1 MNHEY and CDR2 SMNVEV (reference sequence). CDR3 length: 16 amino acids. Here the CDR3 reads CATLRDTGMVNTEAFF. The CDR3 coding sequence is TGTGCCACCCTACGAGACACAGGGATGGTGAACACTGAAGCTTTCTTT.

Concerning this clone itself: Other DNA sequences from this sample encode an identical CDR3 as well. This rearrangement joins TRBV27 to TRBJ1-1, with 8 bases identical to TRBD1. J gave up 1 base and V 3 bases, and 1 base lay outside the gene matches. The CDR3 is 14 residues long. CDR1 is MNHEY, CDR2 SMNVEV, per germline (reference sequence). CDR3 in DNA: TGTGCCAGCAGTTTGGACAGGGCGAACACTGAAGCTTTCTTT. Encoded protein: CASSLDRANTEAFF.

The rearrangement uses TRBV5-4 and TRBJ2-5; 13 positions match TRBD2. The ends lost 0 bases at V and 5 bases at J; junction bases unmatched: 10. The length of the CDR3 is 18 residues. CDR1 is SGHNT, CDR2 YYREEE, per germline (reference sequence). The CDR3 is CASSLGRTSGSLGETQYF. CDR3 sequence (DNA): TGTGCCAGCAGCTTGGGAAGGACTAGCGGGAGCCTAGGGGAGACCCAGTACTTC.

The rearrangement uses TRBV6-5 and TRBJ1-2; maybe TRBD1 (5 bases). V was clipped by 6 bases and J by 1 base, with 12 bases between them. The CDR3 contains 14 residues. Germline lookup yields CDR1 MNHEY and CDR2 SVGAGI. The CDR3 sequence is CASRGDGINYGYTF. CDR3 DNA sequence: TGTGCCAGCAGGGGGGACGGAATTAACTATGGCTACACCTTC.

The chain couples TRBV19 to TRBJ2-2, with no clear D. Germline values: CDR1 LNHDA, CDR2 SQIVND (reference sequence). The CDR3 runs 14 residues. The germline V and J ends were trimmed by 4 bases and 1 base, with 7 bases remaining between them. The CDR3 DNA sequence: TGTGCCAGTAGTACCGCGGTGAACACCGGGGAGCTGTTTTTT. This codes for CASSTAVNTGELFF. Variable domain in full (rest from reference TRBV19 and TRBJ2-2): DGGITQSPKYLFRKEGQNVTLSCEQNLNHDAMYWYRQDPGQGLRLIYYSQIVNDFQKGDIAEGYSVSREKKESFPLTVTSAQKNPTAFYLCASSTAVNTGELFFGEGSRLTVL.

This chain connects TRBV2 to TRBJ2-7; TRBD2 aligns across 10 bases. Germline trimming cut 4 bases from V and 4 bases from J; bases unmatched to any gene: 10. The CDR3 consists of 16 residues. The germline gives CDR1 SNHLY, CDR2 FYNNEI. The CDR3 DNA sequence: TGTGCCAGCAGTGCCCAGCGGGGGGGCCGGCGGTACGAGCAGTACTTC. Residues: CASSAQRGGRRYEQYF.

V usage is TRBV7-9 and J usage is TRBJ1-2; D might be TRBD1 (5 bases). Germline V gene lookup returns CDR1 SEHNR and CDR2 FQNEAQ (reference sequence). This CDR3 contains 15 residues. Trimming shortened V by 3 bases and J by 6 bases, and 17 bases separated the two germline ends. CDR3 nucleotide sequence: TGTGCCAGCAGCTTCGGGGCGGGGGGTTTCAATGGCTACACCTTC. Translating gives CASSFGAGGFNGYTF.

V usage is TRBV18 and J usage is TRBJ1-2, with D tentatively TRBD1 (5 bases). The CDR3 totals 15 residues. Germline values: CDR1 KGHSH, CDR2 LQKENI. Trimming pared 1 base from V and 10 bases from J, leaving 19 bases between. The chain's CDR3 is CASSPLSSPDTYYTF. DNA for the CDR3: TGTGCCAGCTCACCACTAAGTTCTCCGGACACGTACTACACCTTC.

This clone was observed a single time. The chain couples TRBV5-7 to TRBJ2-7; possible D gene TRBD1, 6 bases. TRBV5-7 is recorded as an ORF, its role being uncertain. This CDR3 region has 13 residues. The V gene lost 0 bases and the J gene lost 5 bases, with 9 bases spanning the gap. The CDR3 nucleotides read TGTGCCAGCAGCTTGGACAGGGACCACGAGCAGTACTTC. Amino acids: CASSLDRDHEQYF.

The chain carries TRBV5-1 and TRBJ2-1; the match to TRBD2 covers 11 bases. V shed 2 bases, J shed 6 bases, and the junction held 1 base outside the gene matches. The CDR3 spans 14 residues. The germline gives CDR1 SGHRS, CDR2 YFSETQ. The CDR3 sequence is CASSFGTSGNEQFF. DNA for the CDR3: TGCGCCAGCAGCTTCGGGACTAGCGGCAATGAGCAGTTCTTC.

Concerning this clone itself: The same CDR3 can be traced to other DNA sequences in this sample. The V and J genes are TRBV5-6 and TRBJ2-5; no clear D gene. Trimming removed 1 base at V and 5 bases at J, with 9 bases between. Germline V gene lookup returns CDR1 SGHDT and CDR2 YYEEEE. This CDR3 region has 13 residues. The CDR3 here is CASSLRSGETQYF. The CDR3, as DNA: TGTGCCAGCAGCTTGCGGTCGGGCGAGACCCAGTACTTC.

This chain links TRBV10-1 with TRBJ2-1; 11 bases line up with TRBD1. The CDR3 contains 15 residues. CDR1 is WNHNN and CDR2 is SYGVQD in the germline V gene (reference sequence). With V trimmed by 5 bases and J by 9 bases, 9 bases remained unmatched. CDR3 loop: CASSKSGTGGSEQFF. The CDR3 nucleotides read TGCGCCAGCAGTAAATCCGGGACAGGGGGGAGTGAGCAGTTCTTC.